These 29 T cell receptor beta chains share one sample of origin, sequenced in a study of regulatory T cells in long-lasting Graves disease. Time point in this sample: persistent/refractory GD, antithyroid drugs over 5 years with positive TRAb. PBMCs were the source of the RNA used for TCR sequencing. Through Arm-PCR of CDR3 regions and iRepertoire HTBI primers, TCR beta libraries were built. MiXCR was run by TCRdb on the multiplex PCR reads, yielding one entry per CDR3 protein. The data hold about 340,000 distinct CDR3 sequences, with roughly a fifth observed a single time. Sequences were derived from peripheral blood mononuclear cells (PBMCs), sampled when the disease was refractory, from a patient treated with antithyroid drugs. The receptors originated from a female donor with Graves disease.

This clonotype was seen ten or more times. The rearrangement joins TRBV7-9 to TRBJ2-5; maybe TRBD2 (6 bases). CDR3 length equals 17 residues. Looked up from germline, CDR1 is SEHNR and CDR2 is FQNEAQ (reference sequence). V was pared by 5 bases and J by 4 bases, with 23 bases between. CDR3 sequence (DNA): TGTGCCAGCAGCCCTCTTTTTCTGGAGGGGACCCTAGAGACCCAGTACTTC. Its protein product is CASSPLFLEGTLETQYF.

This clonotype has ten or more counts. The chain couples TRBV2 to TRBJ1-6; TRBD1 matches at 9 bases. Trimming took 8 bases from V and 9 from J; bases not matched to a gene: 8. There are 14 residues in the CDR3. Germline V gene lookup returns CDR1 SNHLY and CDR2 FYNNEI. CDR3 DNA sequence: TGTGCCAGCTACCCGGACAGGGGAAGTTCACCCCTCCACTTT. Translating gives CASYPDRGSSPLHF.

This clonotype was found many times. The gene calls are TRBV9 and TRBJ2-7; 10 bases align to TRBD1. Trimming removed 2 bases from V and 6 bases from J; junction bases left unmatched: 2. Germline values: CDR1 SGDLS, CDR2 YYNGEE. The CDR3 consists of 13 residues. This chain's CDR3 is CASSVGTGAEQYF. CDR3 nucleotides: TGTGCCAGCAGCGTCGGGACAGGGGCCGAGCAGTACTTC.

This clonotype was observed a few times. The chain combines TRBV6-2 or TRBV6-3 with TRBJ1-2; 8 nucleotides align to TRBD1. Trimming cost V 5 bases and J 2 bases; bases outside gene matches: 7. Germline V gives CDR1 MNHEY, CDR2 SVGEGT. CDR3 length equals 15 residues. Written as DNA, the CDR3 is TGTGCCAGCAGTACGGACAGGGAATACAACTATGGCTACACCTTC. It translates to CASSTDREYNYGYTF.

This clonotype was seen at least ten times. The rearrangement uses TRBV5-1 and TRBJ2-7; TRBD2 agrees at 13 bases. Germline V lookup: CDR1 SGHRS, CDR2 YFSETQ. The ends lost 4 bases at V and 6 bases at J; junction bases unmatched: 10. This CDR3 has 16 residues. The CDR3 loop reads CASSPGTGLAGVEQYF. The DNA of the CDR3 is TGCGCCAGCAGCCCAGGCACAGGACTAGCGGGAGTCGAGCAGTACTTC.

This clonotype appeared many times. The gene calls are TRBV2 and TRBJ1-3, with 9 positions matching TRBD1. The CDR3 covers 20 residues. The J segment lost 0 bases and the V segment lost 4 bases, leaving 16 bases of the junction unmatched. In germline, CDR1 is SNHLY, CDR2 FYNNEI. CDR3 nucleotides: TGTGCCAGCAGTGTTATGGGACAGGGCTTTATTTGGTCCTCTGGAAACACCATATATTTT. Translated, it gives CASSVMGQGFIWSSGNTIYF.

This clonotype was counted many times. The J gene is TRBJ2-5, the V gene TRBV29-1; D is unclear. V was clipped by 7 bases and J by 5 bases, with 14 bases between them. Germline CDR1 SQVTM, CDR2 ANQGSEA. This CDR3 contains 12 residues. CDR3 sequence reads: CSGLQASETQYF. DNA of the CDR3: TGCAGCGGACTCCAAGCCTCGGAGACCCAGTACTTC. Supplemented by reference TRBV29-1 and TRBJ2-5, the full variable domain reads SAVISQKPSRDICQRGTSLTIQCQVDSQVTMMFWYRQQPGQSLTLIATANQGSEATYESGFVIDKFPISRPNLTFSTLTVSNMSPEDSSIYLCSGLQASETQYFGPGTRLLVL.

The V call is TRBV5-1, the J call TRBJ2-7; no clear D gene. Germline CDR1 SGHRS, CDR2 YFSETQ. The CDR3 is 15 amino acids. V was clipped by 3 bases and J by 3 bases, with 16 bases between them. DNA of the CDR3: TGCGCCAGCAGCTCAGGACCCACAATGGGCTACGAGCAGTACTTC. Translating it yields CASSSGPTMGYEQYF. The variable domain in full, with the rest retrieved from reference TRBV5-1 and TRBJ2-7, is KAGVTQTPRYLIKTRGQQVTLSCSPISGHRSVSWYQQTPGQGLQFLFEYFSETQRNKGNFPGRFSGRQFSNSRSEMNVSTLELGDSALYLCASSSGPTMGYEQYFGPGTRLTVT.

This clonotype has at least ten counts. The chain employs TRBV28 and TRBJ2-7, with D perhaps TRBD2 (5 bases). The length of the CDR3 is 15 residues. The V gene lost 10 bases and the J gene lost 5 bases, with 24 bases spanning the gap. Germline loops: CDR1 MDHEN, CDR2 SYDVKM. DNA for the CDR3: TGTGCCATTCAGTTTCCTAGCCCGAGGGCTGACGAGCAGTACTTC. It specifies CAIQFPSPRADEQYF.

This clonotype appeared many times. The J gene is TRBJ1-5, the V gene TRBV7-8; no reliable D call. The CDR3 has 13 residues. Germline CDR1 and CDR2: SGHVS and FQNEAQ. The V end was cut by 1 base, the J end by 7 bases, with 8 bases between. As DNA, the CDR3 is TGTGCCAGCAGCTTAGGGGTGAGCCAGCCCCAGCATTTT. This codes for CASSLGVSQPQHF.

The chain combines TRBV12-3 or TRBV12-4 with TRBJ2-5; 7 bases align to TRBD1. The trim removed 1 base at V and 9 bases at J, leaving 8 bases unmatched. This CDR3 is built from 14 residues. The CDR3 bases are TGTGCCAGCAGTTTAGTAGGGACAGTGAAGGCCCAGTACTTC. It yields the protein CASSLVGTVKAQYF.

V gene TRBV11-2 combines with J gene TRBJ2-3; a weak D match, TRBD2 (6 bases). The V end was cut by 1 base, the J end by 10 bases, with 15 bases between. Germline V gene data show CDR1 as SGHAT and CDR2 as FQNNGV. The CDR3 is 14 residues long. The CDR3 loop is CASSLGTSYRSQYF. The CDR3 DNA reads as TGTGCCAGCAGCTTAGGTACTAGCTACCGATCGCAGTATTTT.

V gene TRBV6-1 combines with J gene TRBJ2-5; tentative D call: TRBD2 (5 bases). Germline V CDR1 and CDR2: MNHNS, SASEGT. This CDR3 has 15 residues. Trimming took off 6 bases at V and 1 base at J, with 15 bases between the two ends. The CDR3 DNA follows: TGTGCCAGCAGACCCCAACTAGGCCTCCAAGAGACCCAGTACTTC. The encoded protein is CASRPQLGLQETQYF.

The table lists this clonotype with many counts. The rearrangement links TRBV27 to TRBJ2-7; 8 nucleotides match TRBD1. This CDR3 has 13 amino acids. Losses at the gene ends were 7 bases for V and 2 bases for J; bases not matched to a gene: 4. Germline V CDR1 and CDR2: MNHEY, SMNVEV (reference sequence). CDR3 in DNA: TGTGCCAGCAAAGGACAGGGCGCCTACGAGCAGTACTTC. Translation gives CASKGQGAYEQYF.

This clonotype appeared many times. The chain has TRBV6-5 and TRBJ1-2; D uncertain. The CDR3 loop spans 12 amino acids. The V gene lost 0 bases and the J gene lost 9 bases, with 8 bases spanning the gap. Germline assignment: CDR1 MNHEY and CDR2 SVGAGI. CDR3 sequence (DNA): TGTGCCAGCAGTTACTCGGGTTTGAGCTACACCTTC. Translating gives CASSYSGLSYTF.

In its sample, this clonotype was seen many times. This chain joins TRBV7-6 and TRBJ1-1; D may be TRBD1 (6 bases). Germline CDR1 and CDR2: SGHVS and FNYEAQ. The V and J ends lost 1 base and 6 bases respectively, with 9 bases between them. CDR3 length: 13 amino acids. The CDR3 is CASSLVGTSEAFF. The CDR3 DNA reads TGTGCCAGCAGCTTAGTTGGGACATCTGAAGCTTTCTTT.

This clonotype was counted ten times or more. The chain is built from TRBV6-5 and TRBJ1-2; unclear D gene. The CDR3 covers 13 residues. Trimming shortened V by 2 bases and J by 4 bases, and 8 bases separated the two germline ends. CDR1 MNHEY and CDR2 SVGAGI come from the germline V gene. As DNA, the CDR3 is TGTGCCAGCAGTTACGGCGGATCCTATGGCTACACCTTC. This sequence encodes CASSYGGSYGYTF.

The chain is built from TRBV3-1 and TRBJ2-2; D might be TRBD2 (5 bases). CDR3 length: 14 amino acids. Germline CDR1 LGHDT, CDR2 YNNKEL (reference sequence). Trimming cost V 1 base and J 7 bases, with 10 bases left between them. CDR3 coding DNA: TGTGCCAGCAGCCAAGCCCCCGGAGGCGGGGAGCTGTTTTTT. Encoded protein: CASSQAPGGGELFF.

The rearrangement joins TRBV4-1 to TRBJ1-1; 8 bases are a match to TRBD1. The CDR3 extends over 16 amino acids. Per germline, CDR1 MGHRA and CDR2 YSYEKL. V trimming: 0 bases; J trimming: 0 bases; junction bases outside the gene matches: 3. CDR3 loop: CASSQDAGQVNTEAFF. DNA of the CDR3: TGCGCCAGCAGCCAAGATGCGGGACAGGTGAACACTGAAGCTTTCTTT.

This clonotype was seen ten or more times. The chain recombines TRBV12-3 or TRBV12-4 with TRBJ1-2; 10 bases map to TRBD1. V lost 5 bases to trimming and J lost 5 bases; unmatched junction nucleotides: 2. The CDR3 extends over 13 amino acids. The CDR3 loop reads CASSDRGPYGYTF. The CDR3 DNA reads TGTGCCAGCAGTGACAGGGGGCCATATGGCTACACCTTC.

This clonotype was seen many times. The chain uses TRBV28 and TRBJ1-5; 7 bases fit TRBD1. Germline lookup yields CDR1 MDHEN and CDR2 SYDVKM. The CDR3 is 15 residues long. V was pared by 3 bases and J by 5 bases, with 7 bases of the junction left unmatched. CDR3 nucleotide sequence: TGTGCCAGCAGTTTTGGGGACAGCGGGGATCAGCCCCAGCATTTT. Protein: CASSFGDSGDQPQHF.

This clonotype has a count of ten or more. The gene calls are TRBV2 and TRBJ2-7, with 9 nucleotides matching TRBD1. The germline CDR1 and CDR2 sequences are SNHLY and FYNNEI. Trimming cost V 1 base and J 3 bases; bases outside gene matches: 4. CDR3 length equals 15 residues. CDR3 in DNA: TGTGCCAGCAGTGAAGACAGGGGGCAATACTACGAGCAGTACTTC. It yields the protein CASSEDRGQYYEQYF.

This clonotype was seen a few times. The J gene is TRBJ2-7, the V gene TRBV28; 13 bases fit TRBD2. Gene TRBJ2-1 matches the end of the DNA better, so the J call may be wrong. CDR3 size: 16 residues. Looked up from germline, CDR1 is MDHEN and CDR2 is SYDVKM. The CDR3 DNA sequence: TGTGCCAGCAGCTCCGGACTAGCGGGAGCCGTCAATGAGCAGTTCTTC. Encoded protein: CASSSGLAGAVNEQFF.

CDR3 nucleotides: TGTGCCACCTCAGGACGACACCAATATAGCAATCAGCCCCAGCATTTT. Translated, it gives CATSGRHQYSNQPQHF. The genes are TRBV5-5 and TRBJ1-5; D unclear. V was cut by 9 bases and J by 0 bases, with 19 bases left in between. The CDR3 is made up of 16 amino acids. Germline CDR1 and CDR2: SGHKS and YYEKEE (reference sequence).

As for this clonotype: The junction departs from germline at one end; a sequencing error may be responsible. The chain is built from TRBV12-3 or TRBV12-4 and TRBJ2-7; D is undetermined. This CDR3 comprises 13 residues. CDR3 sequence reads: CAGSPYSSYGQYF. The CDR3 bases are TGTGCCGGCAGCCCGTATAGCTCCTACGGGCAGTACTTC.

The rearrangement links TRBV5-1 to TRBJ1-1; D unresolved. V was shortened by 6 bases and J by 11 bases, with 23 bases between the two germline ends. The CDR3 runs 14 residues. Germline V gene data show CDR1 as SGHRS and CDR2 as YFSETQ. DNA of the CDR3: TGCGCCAGCAACCGAGACCCAACTGCGACTCCTGCTTTCTTT. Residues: CASNRDPTATPAFF.

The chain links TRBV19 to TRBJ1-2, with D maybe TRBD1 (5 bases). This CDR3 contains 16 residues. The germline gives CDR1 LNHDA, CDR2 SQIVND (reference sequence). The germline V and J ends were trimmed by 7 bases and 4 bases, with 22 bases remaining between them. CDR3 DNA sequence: TGTGCCAGTAAGGGGTTGGACACCGCGGCCCCCTATGGCTACACCTTC. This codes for CASKGLDTAAPYGYTF.

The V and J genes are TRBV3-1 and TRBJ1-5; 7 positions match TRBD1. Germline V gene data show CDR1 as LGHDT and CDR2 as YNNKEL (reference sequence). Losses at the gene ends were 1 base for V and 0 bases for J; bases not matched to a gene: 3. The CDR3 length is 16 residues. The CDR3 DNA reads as TGTGCCAGCAGCCAAGGGACAGGTTATAGCAATCAGCCCCAGCATTTT. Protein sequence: CASSQGTGYSNQPQHF.

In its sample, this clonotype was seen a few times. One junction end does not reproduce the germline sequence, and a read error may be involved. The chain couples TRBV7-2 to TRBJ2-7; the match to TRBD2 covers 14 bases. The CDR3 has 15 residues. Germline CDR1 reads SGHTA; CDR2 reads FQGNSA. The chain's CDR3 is CASSLGTSGGNEQHF. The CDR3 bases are TGTGCCAGCAGCTTAGGGACTAGCGGGGGGAACGAGCAGCACTTC.